This TCR beta chain appears in the sequencing data of a study of spatial heterogeneity in lung cancer. Whole-study context: Unique TCR and UMI combinations averaged more than ten appearances each in raw reads. Study conclusions and caveats: Within tumors, counts of expanded alpha and beta TCRs tracked tumor mutation counts.

This clonotype came up many times. Its antigen is undetermined. Time point in this sample: sample taken at primary tumor resection. No cell sorting; template was whole RNA from tumor, lung tissue or PBMC. The library protocol tagged each TCR cDNA with a unique molecular identifier. A single record per CDR3 protein comes from TCRdb applying MiXCR to the 5' RACE reads. This sample yields around 5,100 distinct CDR3 sequences, of which around 7.1% are seen a single time; over 15% belongs to the top ten. With V trimmed by 4 bases and J by 5 bases, 6 bases remained unmatched. The CDR3 has 14 residues. Germline CDR1 and CDR2: SNHLY and FYNNEI.

The material was lung tumor tissue, obtained at surgery. This clonotype was sampled from a male donor with early-stage non-small cell lung cancer. This chain connects TRBV2 to TRBJ2-5; 8 nucleotides agree with TRBD2. CDR3 protein: CASSGAGGMETQYF. The CDR3 nucleotides are TGTGCCAGCAGTGGGGCGGGGGGTATGGAGACCCAGTACTTC.